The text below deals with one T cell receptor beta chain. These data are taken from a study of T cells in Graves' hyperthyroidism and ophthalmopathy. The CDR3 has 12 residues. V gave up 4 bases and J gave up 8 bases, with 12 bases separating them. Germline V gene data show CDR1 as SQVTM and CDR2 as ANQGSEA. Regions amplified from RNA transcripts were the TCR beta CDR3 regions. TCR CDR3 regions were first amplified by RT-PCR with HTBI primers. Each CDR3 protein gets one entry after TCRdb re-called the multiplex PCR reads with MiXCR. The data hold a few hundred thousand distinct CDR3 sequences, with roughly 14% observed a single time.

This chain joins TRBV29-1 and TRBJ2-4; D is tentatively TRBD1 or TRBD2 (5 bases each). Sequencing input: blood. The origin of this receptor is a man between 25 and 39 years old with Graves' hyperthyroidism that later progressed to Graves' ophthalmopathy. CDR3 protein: CSVVGTRDIQYF. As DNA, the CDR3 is TGCAGCGTTGTCGGGACGAGGGACATTCAGTACTTC.